The sequence of this T cell receptor beta chain was determined in a study of post-analysis software for immune sequencing data. Whole-study context: The cohort encompassed relapsing-remitting, secondary progressive and progressive-relapsing multiple sclerosis disease courses. Study-level points and caveats: Analysis by F measure revealed that same-batch samples clustered strongly together. Relative to controls, patients had five TRBV segments at higher frequency, with TRBV5-6, TRBV5-1 and TRBV20-1 among these. Normalized Chao1 diversity was significantly lower in multiple sclerosis patients than in controls.

In germline, CDR1 is SQVTM, CDR2 ANQGSEA. Trimming cost V 6 bases and J 4 bases, with 15 bases left between them. The CDR3 extends over 13 amino acids. This clonotype was observed many times. As yet, its antigen is unknown. Libraries were made from TCR beta cDNA, and they carried unique molecular identifiers. T cells numbering about 0.85 to 11 million yielded cDNA molecules that totaled about 500,000. TCRdb ran MiXCR on the PCR reads and lists one entry per CDR3 protein. The sample yields a few hundred thousand distinct CDR3 sequences, less than 35% seen once. Sequences were obtained from blood. V usage is TRBV29-1 and J usage is TRBJ1-2; D may be TRBD1 (5 bases). The TCR sequence derives from a girl between 10 and 17 years old with multiple sclerosis. DNA for the CDR3: TGCAGCGTCGCTACAGGTGTGGGCTATGGCTACACCTTC. This sequence encodes CSVATGVGYGYTF. The complete variable domain, with remaining parts taken from reference TRBV29-1 and TRBJ1-2, reads SAVISQKPSRDICQRGTSLTIQCQVDSQVTMMFWYRQQPGQSLTLIATANQGSEATYESGFVIDKFPISRPNLTFSTLTVSNMSPEDSSIYLCSVATGVGYGYTFGSGTRLTVV.